This is a list of T cell receptor beta chains from one sample in a study of shared clonotypes between healthy human individuals. The protocol was immunoSEQ multiplex PCR, while the TCRdb copy is restricted to in-frame clones and leaves out a portion. The sample holds some 450,000 clones, 70% to 80% seen once. The sample consisted of PBMCs. The source of these receptors is a woman aged 40 to 50 in good health. Some clones in this sample may be carry-over from other donors' samples. Each CDR3 is given with its conserved first and last residue. Each record gives: clone size, V gene, D gene, J gene, CDR3 protein, CDR3 DNA. D genes are given only for firm matches. The listing skips clone size in some rows; elsewhere it reads once, few, many or a size class.

>-|TRBV5-6|-|TRBJ1-2
CASSLQGRYGYTF
TGTGCCAGCAGCCTACAGGGCCGCTATGGCTACACCTTC
>-|TRBV6-6|-|TRBJ1-5
CASNHGGRTDQPQHF
TGTGCCAGCAACCACGGGGGGCGCACGGATCAGCCCCAGCATTTT
>-|TRBV5-6|-|TRBJ2-3
CASSFEVTGTDTQYF
TGTGCCAGCAGCTTTGAGGTTACTGGCACAGATACGCAGTATTTT
>-|TRBV28|TRBD2|TRBJ2-1
CASSLGTYELAGGYNEQFF
TGTGCCAGCAGTTTGGGGACCTACGAGCTAGCGGGAGGGTACAATGAGCAGTTCTTC
>once|TRBV10-1|TRBD2|TRBJ2-3
CASSDPTSGTDTQYF
TGCGCCAGCAGTGATCCGACTAGCGGGACAGATACGCAGTATTTT
>-|TRBV11-3|TRBD2|TRBJ2-7
CASSLGGLAGGEQYF
TGTGCCAGCAGCTTAGGTGGACTAGCGGGAGGCGAGCAGTACTTC
>-|TRBV28|-|TRBJ1-1
CASRLPGSGTEAFF
TGTGCCAGCAGGCTCCCGGGGTCTGGCACTGAAGCTTTCTTT
>-|TRBV7-2|-|TRBJ1-1
CASTPRGYLNTEAFF
TGTGCCAGCACCCCCAGAGGTTACCTGAACACTGAAGCTTTCTTT
>-|TRBV13|-|TRBJ2-7
CASSLGVTSYEQYF
TGTGCCAGCAGCTTAGGAGTCACTAGCTACGAGCAGTACTTC
>-|TRBV30|-|TRBJ2-7
CAWSVPGALEQYF
TGTGCCTGGAGTGTTCCGGGGGCGCTCGAGCAGTACTTC
>-|TRBV29-1|-|TRBJ2-3
CSAGRRDTQYF
TGCAGCGCTGGTAGGAGAGATACGCAGTATTTT
>-|TRBV9|TRBD1|TRBJ2-7
CASSPRDRGGYEQYF
TGTGCCAGCAGCCCCCGGGACAGGGGGGGCTACGAGCAGTACTTC
>-|TRBV27|TRBD1|TRBJ2-2
CASSTRTGLNTGELFF
TGTGCCAGCAGTACTCGGACAGGGCTGAACACCGGGGAGCTGTTTTTT
>few|TRBV30|-|TRBJ1-1
CAWSTTTGSTEAFF
TGTGCCTGGAGTACCACCACAGGGAGCACTGAAGCTTTCTTT
>-|TRBV2|-|TRBJ1-5
CASSGGELQPQHF
TGTGCCAGCAGTGGGGGGGAGCTCCAGCCCCAGCATTTT
>many|TRBV7-6|TRBD1|TRBJ2-1
CASSLGQGRNEQFF
TGTGCCAGCAGCCTCGGACAGGGCCGAAATGAGCAGTTCTTC
>-|TRBV10-3|TRBD2|TRBJ2-7
CAIRDPGLAGYEQYF
TGTGCCATCAGAGATCCGGGACTAGCGGGCTACGAGCAGTACTTC
>-|TRBV29-1|TRBD1|TRBJ2-7
CSVKDRVTYEQYF
TGCAGCGTTAAGGACAGGGTGACCTACGAGCAGTACTTC
>-|TRBV19|TRBD2|TRBJ2-2
CASSIGTSGYANTGELFF
TGTGCCAGTAGTATCGGGACTAGCGGATACGCGAACACCGGGGAGCTGTTTTTT
>-|TRBV27|-|TRBJ2-7
CASSLWASYEQYF
TGTGCCAGCAGTCTCTGGGCATCCTACGAGCAGTACTTC
>-|TRBV11-2|-|TRBJ2-2
CASSLVGPQNTGELFF
TGTGCCAGCAGCTTAGTGGGACCACAGAACACCGGGGAGCTGTTTTTT
>-|TRBV10-3|-|TRBJ1-2
CAISEPSLGVLDGYTF
TGTGCCATCAGTGAGCCATCTCTGGGGGTGTTAGACGGCTACACCTTC
>many|TRBV28|TRBD2|TRBJ2-7
CASSFGSGGSYF
TGTGCCAGCAGTTTTGGGAGCGGGGGTTCTTACTTC
>-|TRBV30|TRBD2|TRBJ2-7
CARGDYSYEQYF
TGTGCCCGGGGGGACTATTCCTACGAGCAGTACTTC
>-|TRBV21-1|-|TRBJ1-2
CASSIRRGVGYTF
TGTGCCAGCAGCATACGCAGGGGGGTAGGCTACACCTTC
>many|TRBV10-2|-|TRBJ1-1
CASSVNYVNTEAFF
TGCGCCAGCAGTGTCAACTACGTGAACACTGAAGCTTTCTTT
>once|TRBV28|-|TRBJ2-3
CASRRRGADTQYF
TGTGCCAGCAGAAGAAGGGGCGCAGATACGCAGTATTTT
>-|TRBV19|-|TRBJ2-3
CASSISWLADTQYF
TGTGCCAGTAGTATCTCCTGGCTAGCAGATACGCAGTATTTT
>once|TRBV28|-|TRBJ2-1
CASSLSYTDGQFF
TGTGCCAGCAGTCTGTCCTACACGGACGGGCAGTTCTTC
>few|TRBV6-1|TRBD1|TRBJ2-7
CASSFEGQGSYEQYF
TGTGCCAGCAGTTTTGAGGGACAGGGATCCTACGAGCAGTACTTC
>-|TRBV2|-|TRBJ1-2
CASSGDYGYTF
TGTGCCAGCAGCGGTGACTATGGCTACACCTTC
>-|TRBV5-1|-|TRBJ1-1
CASSLGAGAEAFF
TGCGCCAGCAGCTTGGGGGCGGGCGCTGAAGCTTTCTTT
>-|TRBV29-1|-|TRBJ1-3
CSVEGGLFGNTIYF
TGCAGCGTTGAAGGGGGGCTATTTGGAAACACCATATATTTT
>-|TRBV7-9|-|TRBJ1-3
CASSADWSSSGNTIYF
TGTGCCAGCAGCGCGGACTGGAGTAGCTCTGGAAACACCATATATTTT
>-|TRBV4-1|-|TRBJ2-3
CASSQPNAADQGSDTQYF
TGCGCCAGCAGCCAACCCAACGCCGCGGATCAGGGATCGGATACGCAGTATTTT
>-|TRBV28|-|TRBJ2-1
CASRSNTRVVSNEQFF
TGTGCCAGCAGATCGAACACCAGGGTCGTTAGCAATGAGCAGTTCTTC
>-|TRBV7-2|-|TRBJ1-3
CASSSGLNTIYF
TGTGCCAGCAGCTCGGGACTAAACACCATATATTTT
>-|TRBV5-1|-|TRBJ2-5
CASRAGAQETQYF
TGCGCCAGCAGGGCGGGGGCTCAAGAGACCCAGTACTTC
>-|TRBV6-1|-|TRBJ2-1
CASSELGVGNEQFF
TGTGCCAGCAGTGAACTAGGGGTCGGAAATGAGCAGTTCTTC
>few|TRBV27|-|TRBJ2-7
CASSTMGSSYEQYF
TGTGCCAGCAGCACGATGGGGAGCTCCTACGAGCAGTACTTC
>-|TRBV19|TRBD1|TRBJ1-5
CASAGTGNQPQHF
TGTGCCAGTGCGGGGACAGGGAATCAGCCCCAGCATTTT
>few|TRBV4-3|-|TRBJ2-7
CASSQAKGGRSYEQYF
TGCGCCAGCAGCCAAGCTAAGGGGGGCAGATCCTACGAGCAGTACTTC
>-|TRBV7-7|TRBD2|TRBJ2-7
CASSPSASGHLSYEQYF
TGTGCCAGCAGCCCCTCGGCTAGCGGACACCTCTCCTACGAGCAGTACTTC
>-|TRBV28|-|TRBJ2-7
CASKNSGSYEQYF
TGTGCCAGCAAAAATAGCGGATCCTACGAGCAGTACTTC
>-|TRBV29-1|TRBD1|TRBJ2-3
CSASRDRGTDTQYF
TGCAGCGCCTCCCGGGACAGGGGAACAGATACGCAGTATTTT
>-|TRBV29-1|-|TRBJ1-2
CSAEVRQLNYGYTF
TGCAGCGCTGAGGTTCGTCAGCTTAACTATGGCTACACCTTC
>-|TRBV7-3|TRBD1|TRBJ2-1
CASSNPGQGFNEQFF
TGTGCCAGCAGTAACCCGGGACAGGGGTTCAATGAGCAGTTCTTC
>-|TRBV5-1|TRBD2|TRBJ2-4
CASSLVVAGVNIQYF
TGCGCCAGCAGCTTGGTGGTAGCGGGAGTTAACATTCAGTACTTC
>few|TRBV5-1|-|TRBJ2-5
CASSRHYPQETQYF
TGCGCCAGCAGCCGCCATTACCCTCAAGAGACCCAGTACTTC
>-|TRBV7-6|-|TRBJ2-7
CASSPGPSYEQYF
TGTGCCAGCAGTCCGGGACCATCCTACGAGCAGTACTTC
>-|TRBV7-2|-|TRBJ2-6
CASSMTVSGANVLTF
TGTGCCAGCAGCATGACTGTGTCTGGGGCCAACGTCCTGACTTTC
>-|TRBV7-2|-|TRBJ1-2
CASRDGRAANYGYTF
TGTGCCAGCAGAGATGGGAGGGCGGCCAACTATGGCTACACCTTC
>-|TRBV6-6|-|TRBJ1-5
CASSYDRLSAIQPQHF
TGTGCCAGCAGTTACGACCGGCTTTCGGCAATTCAGCCCCAGCATTTT
>-|TRBV11-2|TRBD1|TRBJ2-7
CASSLGQGIYEQYF
TGTGCCAGCAGCTTAGGACAGGGAATTTACGAGCAGTACTTC
>-|TRBV5-1|-|TRBJ2-7
CASRGTVQALGEQYF
TGCGCCAGCAGGGGTACTGTGCAAGCCCTAGGCGAGCAGTACTTC
>-|TRBV6-5|TRBD2|TRBJ2-3
CASSWDGGVTDTQYF
TGTGCCAGCAGTTGGGACGGGGGGGTAACAGATACGCAGTATTTT
>once|TRBV6-4|-|TRBJ2-3
CASAELFGVSTDTQYF
TGTGCCAGCGCCGAACTTTTCGGGGTTAGCACAGATACGCAGTATTTT
>-|TRBV29-1|-|TRBJ2-3
CSVGRVTADTQYF
TGCAGCGTTGGAAGAGTCACAGCAGATACGCAGTATTTT
>-|TRBV5-4|-|TRBJ2-1
CASRPETGVDEQFF
TGTGCCAGCAGACCCGAGACAGGAGTGGATGAGCAGTTCTTC